This entry lists 29 T cell receptor beta chains sequenced from one sample in a study of blood T cell repertoires in COVID-19. The table came from immunoSEQ multiplex PCR; TCRdb's copy has only in-frame clones and leaves some out. Of some 140,000 clones in the sample, about 90% are singletons; the top ten hold roughly 0.51%. The sample was peripheral blood. These receptors came from a man in his fifties with acute or convalescent COVID-19.

V and J are TRBV3-1 (or the pseudogene TRBV3-2) and TRBJ2-7, with D maybe TRBD2 (6 bases). There are 14 residues in the CDR3. Germline V gene lookup returns CDR1 LGHDT and CDR2 YNNKEL (reference sequence). Trimming shortened V by 1 base and J by 1 base, and 8 bases separated the two germline ends. The CDR3 region has the DNA TGTGCCAGCAGCCAAGTGGGGAGGTCCTACGAGCAGTACTTC. Translating gives CASSQVGRSYEQYF.

The chain carries TRBV10-3 and TRBJ1-2; 7 bases map to TRBD1. Germline CDR1 ENHRY, CDR2 SYGVKD. V lost 3 bases and J lost 5; bases outside the gene matches: 12. The CDR3 sequence is 16 residues long. In nucleotides, the CDR3 is TGTGCCATCAGTGATTACAGGGGCCTTTCCATGTATGGCTACACCTTC. This translates into CAISDYRGLSMYGYTF.

The CDR3 DNA reads as TGCGCCAGCAACCAGGGAGGGCCCTACACAGATACGCAGTATTTT. Its protein is CASNQGGPYTDTQYF. The chain uses TRBV5-1 and TRBJ2-3; 7 bases agree with TRBD2. The length of the CDR3 is 15 residues. The ends lost 6 bases at V and 2 bases at J; junction bases unmatched: 9. The germline gives CDR1 SGHRS, CDR2 YFSETQ. The whole variable domain, remainder taken from reference TRBV5-1 and TRBJ2-3, is KAGVTQTPRYLIKTRGQQVTLSCSPISGHRSVSWYQQTPGQGLQFLFEYFSETQRNKGNFPGRFSGRQFSNSRSEMNVSTLELGDSALYLCASNQGGPYTDTQYFGPGTRLTVL.

The chain employs TRBV7-9 and TRBJ1-6; 9 nucleotides agree with TRBD1. There are 14 residues in the CDR3. The J segment lost 14 bases and the V segment lost 5 bases, leaving 10 bases of the junction unmatched. Germline V CDR1 and CDR2: SEHNR, FQNEAQ (reference sequence). CDR3 sequence: CASSRTGDPVSLHF. The CDR3 bases are TGTGCCAGCAGCCGGACAGGGGATCCCGTGTCCCTCCACTTT.

V gene TRBV3-1 (or the pseudogene TRBV3-2) combines with J gene TRBJ1-5, with no clear D. The CDR3 has 16 amino acids. CDR1 is LGHDT, CDR2 YNNKEL, per germline (reference sequence). Trimming pared 1 base from V and 9 bases from J, leaving 19 bases between. CDR3 DNA: TGTGCCAGCAGCCAAGGTGGGTCCCTAACGGGAGGGCCCCAGCATTTT. This gives the protein CASSQGGSLTGGPQHF.

CDR3 residues: CASSGLKQSNYGYTF. The CDR3 region has the DNA TGTGCCAGCAGTGGACTAAAACAGAGCAACTATGGCTACACCTTC. The chain employs TRBV2 and TRBJ1-2; D remains ambiguous. CDR1 and CDR2 from the germline V gene are SNHLY and FYNNEI. The CDR3 is 15 residues long. V was clipped by 4 bases and J by 2 bases, with 14 bases between them.

This chain uses TRBV2 with TRBJ2-2; a possible D gene is TRBD2 (6 bases). Per germline, CDR1 SNHLY and CDR2 FYNNEI. The CDR3 covers 15 residues. V was shortened by 10 bases and J by 1 base, with 16 bases between the two germline ends. The CDR3 coding sequence is TGTGCCATCCCCCGGGGACTTTTGAACACCGGGGAGCTGTTTTTT. Translating gives CAIPRGLLNTGELFF.

The chain has TRBV3-1 (or the pseudogene TRBV3-2) and TRBJ2-7; D unresolved. The germline V gene encodes CDR1 LGHDT and CDR2 YNNKEL (reference sequence). The ends were cut back, 8 bases at V and 4 bases at J, with 15 bases in the middle. There are 13 residues in the CDR3. Here the CDR3 reads CASAARQNYEQYF. In nucleotides, the CDR3 is TGTGCCAGCGCCGCGAGGCAGAATTACGAGCAGTACTTC.

The chain combines TRBV19 with TRBJ2-2; 11 nucleotides line up with TRBD2. The CDR3 has 16 amino acids. Germline CDR1 reads LNHDA; CDR2 reads SQIVND (reference sequence). V dropped 3 bases and J dropped 6; count of bases not matched to a gene: 6. This CDR3 reads CASSIGLAGGPGELFF. As DNA, the CDR3 is TGTGCCAGTAGTATCGGGCTAGCGGGAGGCCCCGGGGAGCTGTTTTTT.

This rearrangement joins TRBV5-1 to TRBJ2-7; 7 bases align to TRBD2. V lost 0 bases and J lost 1; bases outside the gene matches: 4. The CDR3 spans 15 residues. Germline CDR1 SGHRS, CDR2 YFSETQ. The CDR3 nucleotides are TGCGCCAGCAGCTTGGAGGGACTACTTTCCTACGAGCAGTACTTC. Protein product: CASSLEGLLSYEQYF.

The V and J genes are TRBV29-1 and TRBJ1-4; no clear D gene. Trimming took 0 bases from V and 7 from J, leaving 6 bases between them. This CDR3 spans 12 amino acids. The germline gives CDR1 SQVTM, CDR2 ANQGSEA. DNA of the CDR3: TGCAGCGTTGAAGAAGAGAGTGAAAAACTGTTTTTT. Protein: CSVEEESEKLFF.

This chain's CDR3 is CASSPGLHSEKLFF. The CDR3 bases are TGTGCCAGCAGCCCAGGGCTCCATTCTGAAAAACTGTTTTTT. The chain links TRBV9 to TRBJ1-4; possible D gene TRBD1, 5 bases. This CDR3 spans 14 amino acids. Germline values: CDR1 SGDLS, CDR2 YYNGEE. V gave up 4 bases and J gave up 7 bases, with 14 bases separating them.

The CDR3 DNA is TGTGCCAGCAGTCAAATGCAGTATGGCTACACCTTC. Its protein is CASSQMQYGYTF. This rearrangement joins TRBV7-9 to TRBJ1-2; the D is unclear. The CDR3 runs 12 residues. Trimming removed 6 bases at V and 5 bases at J, with 10 bases between. The V gene's germline CDR1 is SEHNR and CDR2 FQNEAQ (reference sequence).

The chain links TRBV18 to TRBJ2-2; 9 nucleotides match TRBD1. CDR3 size: 18 residues. CDR1 is KGHSH, CDR2 LQKENI, per germline. The V and J ends lost 5 bases and 0 bases, in that order; junction bases with no gene match: 10. CDR3 in DNA: TGTGCCAGCTCATCGTCCCGGGACAGGGACTCGAACACCGGGGAGCTGTTTTTT. It specifies CASSSSRDRDSNTGELFF.

The rearrangement joins TRBV5-7 to TRBJ2-7; the D is unclear. TRBV5-7 is known as an ORF, though its function is uncertain. Trimming took off 3 bases at V and 2 bases at J, with 9 bases between the two ends. This CDR3 region has 13 residues. The CDR3 DNA sequence: TGTGCCAGCAGCTGGGCCCTCCCCTACGAGCAGTACTTC. Translation gives CASSWALPYEQYF.

J is TRBJ2-5 and V is TRBV18; 7 bases agree with TRBD1. V gave up 6 bases and J gave up 1 base; unmatched junction bases: 5. The CDR3 is 14 amino acids. CDR1 and CDR2 from the germline V gene are KGHSH and LQKENI. This CDR3 reads CASSPGQSQETQYF. CDR3 nucleotides: TGTGCCAGCTCGCCGGGACAGTCCCAAGAGACCCAGTACTTC.

This rearrangement joins TRBV6-6 to TRBJ1-3; D uncertain. Trimming removed 0 bases at V and 0 bases at J, with 6 bases between. This CDR3 contains 15 residues. The germline V gene encodes CDR1 MNHNY and CDR2 SVGAGI (reference sequence). For the CDR3, the DNA is TGTGCCAGCAGTTACTCGGTCAGCTCTGGAAACACCATATATTTT. This translates into CASSYSVSSGNTIYF.

The V and J genes are TRBV3-1 (or the pseudogene TRBV3-2) and TRBJ1-6; possibly TRBD1 for D (5 bases). The V end lost 6 bases, the J end lost 1 base, and 10 bases lay between the germline ends. Germline V gene data show CDR1 as LGHDT and CDR2 as YNNKEL (reference sequence). CDR3 length: 15 residues. The CDR3 protein is CASRPGGSYNSPLHF. Here the CDR3 DNA reads TGTGCCAGCAGGCCGGGGGGTTCCTATAATTCACCCCTCCACTTT.

The gene calls are TRBV27 and TRBJ2-3; TRBD1 might be the D (6 bases). V was cut by 3 bases and J by 1 base, with 11 bases left in between. The CDR3 spans 15 residues. Per the germline V gene, CDR1 is MNHEY and CDR2 is SMNVEV (reference sequence). CDR3 protein: CASSFVGAGTDTQYF. The DNA for the CDR3 is TGTGCCAGCAGTTTCGTGGGGGCTGGCACAGATACGCAGTATTTT.

V is TRBV11-2 and J is TRBJ1-6; maybe TRBD1 (6 bases). V shed 5 bases and J shed 7 bases, with 12 bases lying between them. This CDR3 has 14 amino acids. CDR1 is SGHAT, CDR2 FQNNGV, per germline. In nucleotides, the CDR3 is TGTGCCAGCAGCCCTACAGGGTCCAATTCACCCCTCCACTTT. Translated: CASSPTGSNSPLHF.

V usage is TRBV4-1 and J usage is TRBJ1-5; a possible D gene is TRBD1 (5 bases). V was pared by 2 bases and J by 6 bases, with 8 bases between. Germline V gene data show CDR1 as MGHRA and CDR2 as YSYEKL. The CDR3 is made up of 13 amino acids. The DNA of the CDR3 is TGCGCCAGCAGCCAAAAGACAGCTCAGCCCCAGCATTTT. Translating it yields CASSQKTAQPQHF.

The rearrangement joins TRBV27 to TRBJ1-1, with unresolved D. The CDR3 has 15 amino acids. V shed 2 bases and J shed 0 bases, with 10 bases lying between them. From germline, CDR1 is MNHEY and CDR2 SMNVEV (reference sequence). In DNA, the CDR3 is TGTGCCAGCAGTTTAAGGAGTCGGCTGAACACTGAAGCTTTCTTT. It specifies CASSLRSRLNTEAFF.

The V and J genes are TRBV28 and TRBJ1-5, with TRBD1 matching over 11 bases. Germline values: CDR1 MDHEN, CDR2 SYDVKM. The trim removed 5 bases at V and 6 bases at J, leaving 6 bases unmatched. This CDR3 has 15 amino acids. This CDR3 is CASSPGQGAFQPQHF. The DNA for the CDR3 is TGTGCCAGCAGTCCAGGACAGGGGGCCTTTCAGCCCCAGCATTTT.

The chain links TRBV19 to TRBJ1-1; a possible D gene is TRBD1 (6 bases). The germline CDR1 and CDR2 sequences are LNHDA and SQIVND (reference sequence). The V and J ends lost 5 bases and 3 bases respectively, with 16 bases between them. This CDR3 has 15 amino acids. The CDR3 DNA follows: TGTGCCAGTAGTTCATTACGAACAGGGTACACTGAAGCTTTCTTT. Translated: CASSSLRTGYTEAFF.

The rearrangement joins TRBV9 to TRBJ2-2; 8 bases line up with TRBD2. CDR1 is SGDLS, CDR2 YYNGEE, per germline. J gave up 3 bases and V 4 bases, and 5 bases lay outside the gene matches. This CDR3 is 15 amino acids long. The CDR3 region is CASSPGGADTGELFF. The CDR3 nucleotides read TGTGCCAGCAGCCCCGGGGGGGCCGACACCGGGGAGCTGTTTTTT.

The rearrangement joins TRBV6-5 to TRBJ2-2; no firm D call. V was clipped by 1 base and J by 8 bases, with 8 bases between them. CDR3 length equals 13 residues. Per germline, CDR1 MNHEY and CDR2 SVGAGI. CDR3 sequence (DNA): TGTGCCAGCAGTTACTTCCACCAGGGGGAGCTGTTTTTT. This gives the protein CASSYFHQGELFF.

The genes are TRBV20-1 and TRBJ2-3; D perhaps matches TRBD2 (5 bases). Germline CDR1 and CDR2: DFQATT and SNEGSKA (reference sequence). CDR3 length: 11 residues. The ends were cut back, 5 bases at V and 6 bases at J, with 9 bases in the middle. This CDR3 is CSAGLLDTQYF. The CDR3 nucleotides read TGCAGTGCTGGACTGTTGGATACGCAGTATTTT.

The V call is TRBV2, the J call TRBJ1-1; 11 bases fit TRBD1. The V segment lost 7 bases and the J segment 4 bases; nucleotides outside the gene matches: 5. This CDR3 comprises 14 residues. CDR1 and CDR2 (germline): SNHLY, FYNNEI. CDR3 loop: CASILGTGGTEAFF. CDR3 DNA sequence: TGTGCCAGCATTCTCGGGACAGGGGGCACTGAAGCTTTCTTT.

This chain uses TRBV29-1 with TRBJ2-5, with 8 nucleotides matching TRBD2. Per germline, CDR1 SQVTM and CDR2 ANQGSEA. The J segment lost 13 bases and the V segment lost 1 base, leaving 5 bases of the junction unmatched. CDR3 size: 11 residues. DNA of the CDR3: TGCAGCGTTGAAGTAGGGACTAGTAGGTACTTC. Protein sequence: CSVEVGTSRYF.